The 20 T cell receptor beta chains given below trace back to one sample, sequenced in a study of read filtering for tumor transcriptome and immune sequencing. From roughly 390 ng of RNA, a library with molecular barcoded alpha/delta and beta/gamma adaptors was made. TCRdb re-analysed the reads in MiXCR, keeping a single row per CDR3 protein. The data contain nearly 60,000 distinct CDR3 sequences, about 12% of them seen just once; the ten biggest clones take up roughly 17%. Input material: a population of CD138-negative cells sorted from bone marrow. The receptors originated from a donor aged 40 or older with multiple myeloma.

Ten or more counts support this clonotype. The chain links TRBV20-1 to TRBJ2-3; D remains ambiguous. The CDR3 sequence is 14 residues long. CDR1 and CDR2 (germline): DFQATT, SNEGSKA (reference sequence). Trimming cost V 6 bases and J 2 bases, with 15 bases left between them. CDR3 DNA sequence: TGCAGTGCCCAGAGACCCCGGAACACAGATACGCAGTATTTT. It codes for CSAQRPRNTDTQYF.

This clonotype appeared many times. The CDR3 loop is CASKDRGNTEAFF. The DNA of the CDR3 is TGTGCCAGCAAAGACAGGGGGAACACTGAAGCTTTCTTT. The chain joins TRBV6-6 to TRBJ1-1, with 8 bases matching TRBD1. The CDR3 covers 13 residues. Per the germline V gene, CDR1 is MNHNY and CDR2 is SVGAGI (reference sequence). V gave up 7 bases and J gave up 1 base; unmatched junction bases: 2.

This clonotype was recorded at least ten times. The gene calls are TRBV7-2 and TRBJ2-6; D is undetermined. The CDR3 loop spans 15 amino acids. The germline V gene has CDR1 SGHTA and CDR2 FQGNSA. V gave up 5 bases and J gave up 0 bases, with 8 bases separating them. The CDR3 nucleotides read TGTGCCAGCAGCCCACAGAGCTCTGGGGCCAACGTCCTGACTTTC. It is translated as CASSPQSSGANVLTF.

This clonotype was counted many times. This rearrangement joins TRBV29-1 to TRBJ1-5, with 8 bases lining up with TRBD1. The CDR3 runs 14 residues. V was pared by 7 bases and J by 2 bases, with 7 bases of the junction left unmatched. Germline V gene lookup returns CDR1 SQVTM and CDR2 ANQGSEA. The CDR3 nucleotides read TGCAGCGCCGCAGGGGGCGAAGGCAATCAGCCCCAGCATTTT. Translation gives CSAAGGEGNQPQHF.

Note on this clonotype: A single base separates this from a much larger clone, so it may be a read error. The CDR3 ends on some other residue instead of the conserved phenylalanine or tryptophan, so this is likely a read error. The V and J genes are TRBV6-4 and TRBJ1-1; D remains unclear. In germline, CDR1 is MRHNA, CDR2 SNTAGT. Trimming cost V 4 bases and J 2 bases, with 8 bases left between them. This CDR3 contains 13 residues. CDR3 nucleotides: TGTGCCAGCAGTGCTCGGGCTAACACTGAAGCTTTCTTG. It specifies CASSARANTEAFL.

Ten or more counts support this clonotype. The rearrangement links TRBV20-1 to TRBJ1-3; the D gene is possibly TRBD1 (6 bases). The V end was cut by 5 bases, the J end by 7 bases, with 18 bases between. Germline V gene lookup returns CDR1 DFQATT and CDR2 SNEGSKA (reference sequence). This CDR3 spans 14 amino acids. The CDR3 DNA reads TGCAGTGCTCGTAAAGGGGGTTCGTGGAACACCATATATTTT. Protein product: CSARKGGSWNTIYF.

This clonotype is categorized as medium-sized. The chain couples TRBV10-3 to TRBJ2-1; D call uncertain. The CDR3 has 12 amino acids. Germline V gene sequence: CDR1 ENHRY, CDR2 SYGVKD. V lost 8 bases, J lost 4 bases, and 9 bases lay in between. Here the CDR3 reads CAIATIYNEQFF. For the CDR3, the DNA is TGTGCCATCGCAACAATATACAATGAGCAGTTCTTC.

The table lists this clonotype with many counts. The chain joins TRBV20-1 to TRBJ1-1; D gene unclear. The CDR3 sequence is 12 residues long. Germline V gene data show CDR1 as DFQATT and CDR2 as SNEGSKA (reference sequence). CDR3: CKPGQPGTEAFF. CDR3 coding DNA: TGCAAGCCGGGCCAACCGGGCACTGAAGCTTTCTTT.

This clonotype was detected ten times or more. CDR3: CASSLETSGTGELFF. The CDR3 DNA follows: TGTGCCAGCAGCTTAGAGACTAGCGGTACCGGGGAGCTGTTTTTT. This chain connects TRBV7-6 to TRBJ2-2, with 9 bases aligning to TRBD2. Germline values: CDR1 SGHVS, CDR2 FNYEAQ. This CDR3 region has 15 residues. J was trimmed by 5 bases and V by 1 base; bases with no gene match: 2.

This clonotype occurred many times. The V call is TRBV7-9, the J call TRBJ2-7; TRBD1 matches 8 bases. J lost 2 bases, V lost 4 bases, and 4 bases had no gene match. Per the germline V gene, CDR1 is SEHNR and CDR2 is FQNEAQ (reference sequence). This CDR3 has 14 amino acids. The CDR3 DNA reads TGTGCCAGCAGCTCGGGACAGGTGGCCTACGAGCAGTACTTC. This sequence encodes CASSSGQVAYEQYF.

This clonotype was observed at least ten times. The chain is built from TRBV5-1 and TRBJ2-1; a weak D match, TRBD1 (5 bases). CDR1 and CDR2 from the germline V gene are SGHRS and YFSETQ. V gave up 0 bases and J gave up 6 bases, with 7 bases separating them. This CDR3 is 13 amino acids long. The CDR3 loop is CASSLATGNEQFF. In nucleotides, the CDR3 is TGCGCCAGCAGCTTGGCTACAGGCAATGAGCAGTTCTTC.

This clonotype appeared many times. The chain combines TRBV15 with TRBJ2-5; the match to TRBD2 covers 9 bases. This CDR3 region has 17 residues. V shed 5 bases, J shed 5 bases, and the junction held 15 bases outside the gene matches. The V gene's germline CDR1 is LNHNV and CDR2 YYDKDF (reference sequence). The CDR3 region is CATSFLPGGGAYETQYF. The CDR3 region has the DNA TGTGCCACCAGCTTCCTCCCGGGCGGGGGGGCCTACGAGACCCAGTACTTC. The variable domain in full, with the rest retrieved from reference TRBV15 and TRBJ2-5, is DAMVIQNPRYQVTQFGKPVTLSCSQTLNHNVMYWYQQKSSQAPKLLFHYYDKDFNNEADTPDNFQSRRPNTSFCFLDIRSPGLGDTAMYLCATSFLPGGGAYETQYFGPGTRLLVL.

This clonotype showed up just a few times. V gene TRBV3-1 combines with J gene TRBJ2-1; D remains ambiguous. CDR3 length equals 13 residues. CDR1 is LGHDT, CDR2 YNNKEL, per germline (reference sequence). Trimming took off 4 bases at V and 6 bases at J, with 10 bases between the two ends. For the CDR3, the DNA is TGTGCCAGCAGCCTGGGAAACTTCAATGAGCAGTTCTTC. Translating it yields CASSLGNFNEQFF.

This clonotype was detected ten times or more. The chain uses TRBV7-8 and TRBJ1-2; a possible D gene is TRBD1 (6 bases). V shed 5 bases and J shed 5 bases, with 15 bases lying between them. Germline CDR1 reads SGHVS; CDR2 reads FQNEAQ. The CDR3 consists of 14 residues. The CDR3 bases are TGTGCCAGCAGCACCCGGGACACCTGGTATGGCTACACCTTC. It encodes CASSTRDTWYGYTF.

This clonotype was found many times. The CDR3 DNA reads TGTGCCAGCAGCTTAGAGGCAGGGGGCGGGAAGGAGACCCAGTACTTC. Translating it yields CASSLEAGGGKETQYF. The chain joins TRBV7-6 to TRBJ2-5, with 8 nucleotides matching TRBD1. In germline, CDR1 is SGHVS, CDR2 FNYEAQ. V was pared by 1 base and J by 5 bases, with 9 bases of the junction left unmatched. CDR3 length equals 16 residues.

This clonotype came up many times. This chain joins TRBV5-1 and TRBJ1-1, with no clear D. The CDR3 has 14 amino acids. From germline, CDR1 is SGHRS and CDR2 YFSETQ. Trimming took off 4 bases at V and 3 bases at J, with 13 bases between the two ends. CDR3 DNA: TGCGCCAGCAGCCGCGGACCCTCCCACACTGAAGCTTTCTTT. Amino acids: CASSRGPSHTEAFF.

CDR3 region: CAISDFSGARILETQYF. CDR3 DNA sequence: TGTGCCATCAGTGATTTTAGCGGGGCCCGTATATTAGAGACCCAGTACTTC. The chain couples TRBV10-3 to TRBJ2-5; TRBD2 aligns across 8 bases. Germline V CDR1 and CDR2: ENHRY, SYGVKD. J gave up 4 bases and V 3 bases, and 13 bases lay outside the gene matches. CDR3 size: 17 residues.

This clonotype turned up a few times. A much larger clone differs by one base, so this may be a read error. V usage is TRBV4-1 and J usage is TRBJ1-5; D possibly corresponds to TRBD1 (6 bases). The CDR3 is made up of 17 amino acids. CDR1 MGHRA and CDR2 YSYEKL come from the germline V gene. The DNA of the CDR3 is TGCGCCAGCAGCCAAGAAGGGGGGGCAGGGAATAATCAGCCCCGGCATTTT. It yields the protein CASSQEGGAGNNQPRHF.

Turning to this clonotype: The CDR3 carries no conserved terminal phenylalanine or tryptophan, so it likely arises from a read error. The chain combines TRBV20-1 with TRBJ2-7; the D gene is possibly TRBD2 (5 bases). Per the germline V gene, CDR1 is DFQATT and CDR2 is SNEGSKA (reference sequence). The CDR3 has 14 residues. The V end lost 6 bases, the J end lost 6 bases, and 21 bases lay between the germline ends. CDR3 DNA sequence: TGCAGTGCAGATTTGGGAGCCCGGACCACCGAGCAGTACCTC. This encodes CSADLGARTTEQYL.

The table lists this clonotype with many counts. The chain links TRBV24-1 to TRBJ1-1; 9 bases are a match to TRBD1. This CDR3 comprises 16 residues. After removal of 2 bases from V and 3 bases from J, the junction contained 6 bases not matched to a gene. From germline, CDR1 is KGHDR and CDR2 SFDVKD. The CDR3: CATSDSRTGVDTEAFF. CDR3 nucleotides: TGTGCCACCAGTGATTCCCGGACAGGGGTAGACACTGAAGCTTTCTTT.